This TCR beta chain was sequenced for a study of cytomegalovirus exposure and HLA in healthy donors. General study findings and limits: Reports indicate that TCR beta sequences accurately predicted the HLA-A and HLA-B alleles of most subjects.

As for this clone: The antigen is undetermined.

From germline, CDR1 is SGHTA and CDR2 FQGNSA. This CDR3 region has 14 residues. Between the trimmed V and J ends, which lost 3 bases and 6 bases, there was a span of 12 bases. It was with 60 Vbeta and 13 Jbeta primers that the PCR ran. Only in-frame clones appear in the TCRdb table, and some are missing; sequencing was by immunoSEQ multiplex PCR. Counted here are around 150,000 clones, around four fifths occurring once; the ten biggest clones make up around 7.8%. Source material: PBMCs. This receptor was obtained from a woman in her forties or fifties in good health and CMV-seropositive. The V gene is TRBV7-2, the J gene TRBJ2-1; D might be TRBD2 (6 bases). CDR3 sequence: CASSFFRDSNEQFF. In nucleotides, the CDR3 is TGTGCCAGCAGCTTTTTCCGGGACTCCAATGAGCAGTTCTTC.